Below are 17 T cell receptor beta chains sequenced from a single sample in a study of blood T cell repertoires in COVID-19. The repertoire was sequenced with immunoSEQ multiplex PCR; TCRdb's copy has only in-frame clones and lacks some. Of 150,000 or so clones in the sample, about 85% were seen once. Material: peripheral blood. Every receptor here comes from a woman aged 45-65 years with COVID-19, enrolled during active disease.

V is TRBV7-2 and J is TRBJ1-1; possibly TRBD1 for D (6 bases). The CDR3 runs 14 residues. Germline CDR1 is SGHTA and CDR2 is FQGNSA. The V end was cut by 6 bases, the J end by 1 base, with 12 bases between. CDR3 coding DNA: TGTGCCAGCAGTAAATCGACAGGGAACACTGAAGCTTTCTTT. Amino acid sequence: CASSKSTGNTEAFF.

V usage is TRBV28 and J usage is TRBJ1-5; 7 bases are shared with TRBD1. This CDR3 spans 14 amino acids. V was clipped by 6 bases and J by 2 bases; unmatched bases: 4. The germline CDR1 and CDR2 sequences are MDHEN and SYDVKM. CDR3 DNA sequence: TGTGCCAGCAGCCCCGGACAGGGCAATCAGCCCCAGCATTTT. It specifies CASSPGQGNQPQHF.

In this sample, this clone turned up a few times. Different DNA sequences within this sample yield the same CDR3. The chain links TRBV7-9 to TRBJ1-5; a weak D match, TRBD1 (6 bases). V lost 2 bases to trimming and J lost 4 bases, with 6 bases between them. The length of the CDR3 is 13 residues. Looked up from germline, CDR1 is SEHNR and CDR2 is FQNEAQ (reference sequence). Written as DNA, the CDR3 is TGTGCCAGCAGCTTACAGGGGAATCAGCCCCAGCATTTT. This translates into CASSLQGNQPQHF.

The CDR3 DNA follows: TGCGCCAGCAGCTTCGAACCGGGACAGCTCTATAATTCACCCCTCCACTTT. This gives the protein CASSFEPGQLYNSPLHF. This rearrangement joins TRBV5-1 to TRBJ1-6, with 7 bases fitting TRBD1. V lost 2 bases to trimming and J lost 3 bases; unmatched junction nucleotides: 8. The germline V gene has CDR1 SGHRS and CDR2 YFSETQ. The CDR3 has 17 amino acids. Variable domain in full (rest from reference TRBV5-1 and TRBJ1-6): KAGVTQTPRYLIKTRGQQVTLSCSPISGHRSVSWYQQTPGQGLQFLFEYFSETQRNKGNFPGRFSGRQFSNSRSEMNVSTLELGDSALYLCASSFEPGQLYNSPLHFGNGTRLTVT.

This chain connects TRBV28 to TRBJ1-4; tentative D call: TRBD1 (6 bases). This CDR3 is 15 amino acids long. The V gene lost 10 bases and the J gene lost 7 bases, with 22 bases spanning the gap. Germline V gene lookup returns CDR1 MDHEN and CDR2 SYDVKM. CDR3 sequence: CAISPTQGNGEKLFF. The CDR3 nucleotides read TGTGCCATCAGCCCCACCCAGGGGAACGGTGAAAAACTGTTTTTT.

This sequence joins TRBV6-6 and TRBJ2-1; D is uncertain. Germline values: CDR1 MNHNY, CDR2 SVGAGI (reference sequence). V lost 4 bases to trimming and J lost 6 bases, with 7 bases between them. This CDR3 is built from 12 residues. The CDR3 DNA follows: TGTGCCAGCAGTTCATACAGCAATGAGCAGTTCTTC. Amino acids: CASSSYSNEQFF.

This chain joins TRBV3-1 (or the pseudogene TRBV3-2) and TRBJ1-5; D is ambiguous. CDR3 length equals 13 residues. The V gene lost 0 bases and the J gene lost 7 bases, with 7 bases spanning the gap. The germline V gene has CDR1 LGHDT and CDR2 YNNKEL (reference sequence). The CDR3 protein is CASSQDGRQPQHF. For the CDR3, the DNA is TGTGCCAGCAGCCAAGATGGCCGACAGCCCCAGCATTTT.

The chain combines TRBV6-1 with TRBJ1-2; TRBD1 agrees at 7 bases. The germline gives CDR1 MNHNS, CDR2 SASEGT. The junction had 10 bases not matched to a gene; V was cut back by 2 bases and J by 4 bases. This CDR3 region has 16 residues. CDR3 amino acids: CASSEPGQPRGYGYTF. CDR3 nucleotides: TGTGCCAGCAGTGAACCGGGACAGCCGAGGGGCTATGGCTACACCTTC.

This chain joins TRBV27 and TRBJ2-7, with D possibly TRBD2 on 7 matching bases. CDR1 and CDR2 (germline): MNHEY, SMNVEV (reference sequence). The CDR3 sequence is 15 residues long. The V end was cut by 5 bases, the J end by 4 bases, with 18 bases between. CDR3 residues: CASSPSGGQGYEQYF. The CDR3 DNA reads TGTGCCAGCAGTCCCTCCGGGGGGCAGGGTTACGAGCAGTACTTC.

The chain recombines TRBV6-2 or TRBV6-3 with TRBJ2-3, with TRBD2 matching over 12 bases. Germline V gives CDR1 MNHEY, CDR2 SVGEGT. CDR3 size: 20 residues. V gave up 2 bases and J gave up 0 bases; unmatched junction bases: 12. DNA for the CDR3: TGTGCCAGCAGTTACGCTGGACTAGCGGGGCATGAAACTAGCACAGATACGCAGTATTTT. Protein: CASSYAGLAGHETSTDTQYF.

This clone was seen a few times. The CDR3 reads CAISQGDINQPQHF. DNA for the CDR3: TGTGCCATCAGCCAGGGGGATATCAATCAGCCCCAGCATTTT. The chain links TRBV10-3 to TRBJ1-5; TRBD1 agrees at 7 bases. Trimming at V came to 6 bases and at J to 3 bases, leaving 5 bases not matched to a gene. The germline V gene has CDR1 ENHRY and CDR2 SYGVKD. CDR3 length equals 14 residues.

The chain couples TRBV7-2 to TRBJ2-7, with D possibly being TRBD2 (5 bases). V was trimmed by 3 bases and J by 7 bases, leaving 10 bases between them. Germline CDR1 SGHTA, CDR2 FQGNSA. The CDR3 has 12 amino acids. CDR3 sequence: CASSFGELEQYF. CDR3 sequence (DNA): TGTGCCAGCAGCTTCGGGGAGTTGGAGCAGTACTTC.

This chain joins TRBV6-5 and TRBJ1-3; possible D gene TRBD1, 5 bases. The V and J ends lost 3 bases and 4 bases respectively, with 13 bases between them. The CDR3 sequence is 15 residues long. Per germline, CDR1 MNHEY and CDR2 SVGAGI. CDR3 in DNA: TGTGCCAGCAGTTATGACTCAACAGGAGGAAACACCATATATTTT. Translated, it gives CASSYDSTGGNTIYF.

Details on this clone: Within the sample, other DNA sequences also encode this same CDR3. This chain links TRBV9 with TRBJ2-1; possible D gene TRBD1, 5 bases. Trimming pared 2 bases from V and 4 bases from J, leaving 7 bases between. Germline CDR1 reads SGDLS; CDR2 reads YYNGEE. The CDR3 contains 13 residues. The DNA of the CDR3 is TGTGCCAGCAGCGTTTCAGGGTACAATGAGCAGTTCTTC. Translated, it gives CASSVSGYNEQFF.

This clone showed up just a few times. V gene TRBV5-4 combines with J gene TRBJ1-1; D gene ambiguous. CDR1 and CDR2 from the germline V gene are SGHNT and YYREEE (reference sequence). This CDR3 is built from 13 residues. The germline V and J ends were trimmed by 4 bases and 4 bases, with 11 bases remaining between them. The CDR3 region has the DNA TGTGCCAGCAGCGCCGTGGGAGCCACTGAAGCTTTCTTT. Translated: CASSAVGATEAFF.

The CDR3 region is CASSLYRLVNNEQFF. CDR3 in DNA: TGTGCCAGCAGCTTATATCGGCTAGTTAACAATGAGCAGTTCTTC. The V and J genes are TRBV13 and TRBJ2-1; D is ambiguous. The CDR3 is made up of 15 amino acids. V lost 2 bases to trimming and J lost 5 bases, with 13 bases between them. Germline V gene sequence: CDR1 PRHDT, CDR2 FYEKMQ (reference sequence). The full variable domain, its missing parts supplied by reference TRBV13 and TRBJ2-1, is AAGVIQSPRHLIKEKRETATLKCYPIPRHDTVYWYQQGPGQDPQFLISFYEKMQSDKGSIPDRFSAQQFSDYHSELNMSSLELGDSALYFCASSLYRLVNNEQFFGPGTRLTVL.

This chain uses TRBV25-1 with TRBJ1-5; 9 nucleotides agree with TRBD1. This CDR3 spans 15 amino acids. The J segment lost 5 bases and the V segment lost 2 bases, leaving 4 bases of the junction unmatched. CDR1 is MGHDK, CDR2 SYGVNS, per germline. CDR3 sequence reads: CASSEGTGWYQPQHF. The CDR3 DNA reads TGTGCCAGCAGTGAAGGGACAGGGTGGTATCAGCCCCAGCATTTT.